This T cell receptor (beta chain) was recovered during a study of control samples from healthy donors and cancer patients. Generated by immunoSEQ multiplex PCR, the TCRdb table keeps only in-frame clones and is missing some. The sample contains about 94,000 clones, roughly 86% of which appear only once. The V end was cut by 4 bases, the J end by 3 bases, with 16 bases between. Germline V gene sequence: CDR1 SGHRS, CDR2 YFSETQ. The CDR3 contains 15 residues. J is TRBJ1-1 and V is TRBV5-1; D is ambiguous. Material: blood. This TCR came from a woman in her forties or fifties in good health. The CDR3 spells CASSPGSTRDTEAFF. CDR3 in DNA: TGCGCCAGCAGCCCCGGGTCGACACGGGACACTGAAGCTTTCTTT.